This section outlines one TCR beta chain sequence together with its context. The record originates from a study of cytomegalovirus exposure and HLA in healthy donors. The J segment lost 1 base and the V segment lost 5 bases, leaving 5 bases of the junction unmatched. The germline gives CDR1 MNHNS, CDR2 SASEGT. This CDR3 spans 15 amino acids. Researchers ran the PCR with 60 Vbeta and 13 Jbeta primers. The repertoire was sequenced with immunoSEQ multiplex PCR; TCRdb's copy has only in-frame clones and lacks some. The sample shows some 79,000 clones, around 66% of them seen only once. The chain employs TRBV6-1 and TRBJ2-3; 8 bases align to TRBD1. Sequenced sample: PBMCs. This TCR came from a middle-aged woman in good health and CMV-seropositive. CDR3 in amino acids: CASSSPGQGTDTQYF. The CDR3 nucleotides read TGTGCCAGCAGTTCCCCGGGACAGGGCACAGATACGCAGTATTTT.